Following are 8 T cell receptor beta chains from one sample sequenced in a study of long-term antiretroviral therapy in people with HIV. Version v3.0 of the immunoSEQ assay was performed at survey level. TCRdb's copy holds only in-frame clones and misses some; the assay was immunoSEQ multiplex PCR. The sample contains 15,000 to 20,000 clones, around nine tenths of which appear only once. Sequenced here: unsorted PBMCs, sampled 0.7 years before starting antiretroviral therapy. The source is a man in his fifties or sixties with HIV.

The J gene is TRBJ1-2, the V gene TRBV7-2; D ambiguous. This CDR3 is 15 amino acids long. V gave up 1 base and J gave up 1 base, with 10 bases separating them. Per the germline V gene, CDR1 is SGHTA and CDR2 is FQGNSA. In DNA, the CDR3 is TGTGCCAGCAGCTTAGGGTCGAAGAATAACTATGGCTACACCTTC. Translation gives CASSLGSKNNYGYTF.

The table lists this clone with a count of one. This chain uses TRBV18 with TRBJ1-3; 10 bases fit TRBD1. The V gene end was trimmed by 8 bases and the J gene end by 5 bases; junction bases not matched to a gene: 6. The germline V gene encodes CDR1 KGHSH and CDR2 LQKENI. The CDR3 spans 14 residues. DNA of the CDR3: TGTGCCAGCGACCGGGACAGGGGACGAAACACCATATATTTT. Encoded protein: CASDRDRGRNTIYF. Variable domain in full (rest from reference TRBV18 and TRBJ1-3): NAGVMQNPRHLVRRRGQEARLRCSPMKGHSHVYWYRQLPEEGLKFMVYLQKENIIDESGMPKERFSAEFPKEGPSILRIQQVVRGDSAAYFCASDRDRGRNTIYFGEGSWLTVV.

The chain uses TRBV5-1 and TRBJ2-5, with D perhaps given as TRBD1 or TRBD2 (5 bases each). Germline CDR1 reads SGHRS; CDR2 reads YFSETQ. The CDR3 runs to 15 residues. V lost 0 bases and J 2 bases, leaving 11 bases between the germline ends. CDR3 DNA: TGCGCCAGCAGCTTGGTTCGGGACGCACAAGAGACCCAGTACTTC. Its protein product is CASSLVRDAQETQYF.

V gene TRBV5-1 combines with J gene TRBJ2-5, with D unresolved. CDR1 is SGHRS, CDR2 YFSETQ, per germline. Trimming removed 0 bases from V and 0 bases from J, with 6 bases in between. CDR3 length: 14 amino acids. The CDR3 loop is CASSLGGDQETQYF. The CDR3 nucleotides read TGCGCCAGCAGCTTGGGAGGCGACCAAGAGACCCAGTACTTC.

This clone was picked up a small number of times. The junction differs from germline at one of its ends, possibly a read error. The chain recombines TRBV7-9 with TRBJ2-2; TRBD1 is a possible D gene (5 bases). The CDR3 is 12 residues long. Germline CDR1 SEHNR, CDR2 FQNEAQ (reference sequence). The chain's CDR3 is CASSLGAGELFF. CDR3 coding DNA: TGTGCCAGCAGTTTAGGGGCCGGGGAGCTGTTTTTT. Full variable domain (rest looked up from reference TRBV7-9 and TRBJ2-2): DTGVSQNPRHKITKRGQNVTFRCDPISEHNRLYWYRQTLGQGPEFLTYFQNEAQLEKSRLLSDRFSAERPKGSFSTLEIQRTEQGDSAMYLCASSLGAGELFFGEGSRLTVL.

This chain connects TRBV29-1 to TRBJ1-4; TRBD1 matches 7 bases. The V gene end was trimmed by 6 bases and the J gene end by 4 bases; junction bases not matched to a gene: 8. The CDR3 loop spans 14 amino acids. Germline V gene sequence: CDR1 SQVTM, CDR2 ANQGSEA. The CDR3 here is CSVADRRDNEKLFF. The CDR3 bases are TGCAGCGTGGCGGACAGGCGAGATAATGAAAAACTGTTTTTT.

This chain joins TRBV19 and TRBJ1-3; no clear D gene. This CDR3 comprises 14 residues. Germline loops: CDR1 LNHDA, CDR2 SQIVND (reference sequence). With 3 bases removed from V and 5 bases from J, the gap between germline ends came to 11 bases. CDR3 loop: CASSIPATRNTIYF. CDR3 nucleotides: TGTGCCAGTAGTATTCCGGCAACAAGAAACACCATATATTTT. Full variable domain (remainder filled in from reference TRBV19 and TRBJ1-3): DGGITQSPKYLFRKEGQNVTLSCEQNLNHDAMYWYRQDPGQGLRLIYYSQIVNDFQKGDIAEGYSVSREKKESFPLTVTSAQKNPTAFYLCASSIPATRNTIYFGEGSWLTVV.

V gene TRBV18 combines with J gene TRBJ1-2; D not certain. The germline V and J ends were trimmed by 3 bases and 7 bases, with 15 bases remaining between them. The V gene's germline CDR1 is KGHSH and CDR2 LQKENI. The CDR3 runs to 14 residues. The CDR3, as DNA: TGTGCCAGCTCACCTCTTACCCAAGGCAGTGGCTACACCTTC. It translates to CASSPLTQGSGYTF.